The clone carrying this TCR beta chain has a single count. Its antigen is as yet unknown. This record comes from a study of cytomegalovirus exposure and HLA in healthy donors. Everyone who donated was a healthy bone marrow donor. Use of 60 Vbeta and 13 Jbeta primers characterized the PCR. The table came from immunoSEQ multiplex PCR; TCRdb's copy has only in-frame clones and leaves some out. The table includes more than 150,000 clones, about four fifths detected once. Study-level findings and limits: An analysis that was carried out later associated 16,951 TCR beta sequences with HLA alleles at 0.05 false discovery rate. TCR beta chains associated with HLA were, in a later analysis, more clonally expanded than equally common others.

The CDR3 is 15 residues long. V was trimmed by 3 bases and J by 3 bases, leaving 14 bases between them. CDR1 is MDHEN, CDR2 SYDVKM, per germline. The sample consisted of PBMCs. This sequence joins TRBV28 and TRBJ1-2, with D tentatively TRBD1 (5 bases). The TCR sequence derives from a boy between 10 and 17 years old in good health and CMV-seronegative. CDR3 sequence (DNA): TGTGCCAGCAGTTTCCAGGGCAGGGTGGACTATGGCTACACCTTC. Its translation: CASSFQGRVDYGYTF.